A single sample is the source of the 24 T cell receptor beta chains below, sequenced in a study of T-cell memory formation after mild COVID-19. TCRdb re-called the 5' RACE reads with MiXCR, one entry per CDR3 protein. The sample contains 500,000 to 550,000 distinct CDR3 sequences, about 20% of which appear only once. The sample consisted of PBMCs or a T cell subset sorted from them (not recorded which). These receptors all stem from an adult woman who had mild COVID-19 (a few samples of this study predate the infection). Cell type and time point are not known.

The J gene is TRBJ1-5, the V gene TRBV10-3; a weak D match, TRBD1 (5 bases). Between the trimmed V and J ends, which lost 6 bases and 3 bases, there was a span of 15 bases. The CDR3 contains 15 residues. Germline V CDR1 and CDR2: ENHRY, SYGVKD. DNA of the CDR3: TGTGCCATCAGCAGGGAGGGGCCTTCCAATCAGCCCCAGCATTTT. Translated, it gives CAISREGPSNQPQHF.

This chain connects TRBV7-9 to TRBJ1-2; 10 nucleotides align to TRBD1. The trim removed 3 bases at V and 3 bases at J, leaving 4 bases unmatched. There are 15 residues in the CDR3. Germline-derived CDR1 and CDR2 are SEHNR and FQNEAQ (reference sequence). The DNA for the CDR3 is TGTGCCAGCAGCTTTGGGACAGGGGCGGACTATGGCTACACCTTC. Protein: CASSFGTGADYGYTF.

The CDR3 sequence is CSASASGPYEQYF. The CDR3 DNA reads as TGCAGTGCTAGTGCCAGCGGCCCCTACGAGCAGTACTTC. The genes are TRBV20-1 and TRBJ2-7, with D possibly TRBD2 on 5 matching bases. CDR1 and CDR2 (germline): DFQATT, SNEGSKA (reference sequence). The CDR3 covers 13 residues. V was pared by 3 bases and J by 2 bases, with 11 bases between.

This clonotype has only a few counts. V and J are TRBV29-1 and TRBJ2-2, with 12 bases matching TRBD2. CDR1 and CDR2 (germline): SQVTM, ANQGSEA. There are 14 residues in the CDR3. V lost 3 bases and J lost 7; bases outside the gene matches: 3. CDR3 nucleotide sequence: TGCAGCGTTGAGACTAGCGGGAGTATCGGGGAGCTGTTTTTT. Protein: CSVETSGSIGELFF.

This clonotype has just a few counts. V gene TRBV4-3 combines with J gene TRBJ2-7, with D tentatively TRBD1 or TRBD2 (5 bases each). The CDR3 contains 14 residues. V dropped 0 bases and J dropped 4 bases, with 10 bases sitting between them. Germline V gene lookup returns CDR1 LGHNA and CDR2 YSLEER. The CDR3 reads CASSQDQGGYEQYF. The CDR3 DNA sequence: TGCGCCAGCAGCCAAGATCAGGGCGGGTACGAGCAGTACTTC.

This clonotype was recorded at least ten times. This chain uses TRBV20-1 with TRBJ1-2; 9 bases are a match to TRBD1. Germline lookup yields CDR1 DFQATT and CDR2 SNEGSKA (reference sequence). Unmatched junction bases numbered 11, after V lost 2 bases and J lost 7 bases. CDR3 size: 15 residues. This CDR3 is CSARQEGRTGVGYTF. The CDR3 DNA is TGCAGTGCTAGACAAGAAGGTCGGACAGGGGTTGGCTACACCTTC.

The J gene is TRBJ1-3, the V gene TRBV6-5; TRBD1 matches at 8 bases. This CDR3 has 15 amino acids. V was pared by 5 bases and J by 2 bases, with 5 bases of the junction left unmatched. The germline CDR1 and CDR2 sequences are MNHEY and SVGAGI. The DNA for the CDR3 is TGTGCCAGCAGTCTCGTACAGGGGGCTGGAAACACCATATATTTT. The encoded protein is CASSLVQGAGNTIYF.

This clonotype has a handful of counts. The chain combines TRBV5-8 with TRBJ1-5; D uncertain. The CDR3 is 13 amino acids. Germline V gene lookup returns CDR1 SGHTS and CDR2 YDEGEE. V lost 1 base and J lost 3, with 5 bases in between. This chain's CDR3 is CASSLQYNQPQHF. CDR3 bases: TGTGCCAGCAGCTTGCAGTACAATCAGCCCCAGCATTTT. Looking up the rest from reference TRBV5-8 and TRBJ1-5 gives the full variable domain: EAGVTQSPTHLIKTRGQQATLRCSPISGHTSVYWYQQALGLGLQFLLWYDEGEERNRGNFPPRFSGRQFPNYSSELNVNALELEDSALYLCASSLQYNQPQHFGDGTRLSIL.

This clonotype has more than one count but fewer than ten. The chain recombines TRBV3-1 with TRBJ2-5; D unresolved. The CDR3 consists of 16 residues. The germline gives CDR1 LGHDT, CDR2 YNNKEL (reference sequence). V was pared by 0 bases and J by 0 bases, with 11 bases between. CDR3: CASSQEKARHQETQYF. The CDR3 region has the DNA TGTGCCAGCAGCCAAGAAAAAGCGAGGCACCAAGAGACCCAGTACTTC.

This clonotype showed up just a few times. The chain has TRBV20-1 and TRBJ1-1, with D uncertain. The CDR3 spans 15 residues. Germline CDR1 reads DFQATT; CDR2 reads SNEGSKA (reference sequence). Trimming removed 2 bases from V and 4 bases from J, with 17 bases in between. The CDR3 here is CSARPENLGSTEAFF. DNA of the CDR3: TGCAGTGCTAGACCCGAAAATCTTGGATCCACTGAAGCTTTCTTT.

The genes are TRBV5-1 and TRBJ2-1, with 8 bases identical to TRBD1. V gave up 0 bases and J gave up 8 bases; unmatched junction bases: 4. This CDR3 comprises 14 residues. CDR1 is SGHRS and CDR2 is YFSETQ in the germline V gene. CDR3 in DNA: TGCGCCAGCAGCTTGGCCTCAGGGGGCGATGAGCAGTTCTTC. Amino acids: CASSLASGGDEQFF.

J is TRBJ1-1 and V is TRBV5-5, with no clear D. The CDR3 runs 12 residues. Trimming cost V 4 bases and J 3 bases, with 7 bases left between them. Per the germline V gene, CDR1 is SGHKS and CDR2 is YYEKEE (reference sequence). In DNA, the CDR3 is TGTGCCAGCAGCATCCCTGACACTGAAGCTTTCTTT. It encodes CASSIPDTEAFF.

Only a few counts were recorded for this clonotype. This sequence joins TRBV20-1 and TRBJ2-1; D may be TRBD1 or TRBD2 (5 bases each). The CDR3 length is 14 residues. V was cut by 4 bases and J by 8 bases, with 18 bases left in between. Germline assignment: CDR1 DFQATT and CDR2 SNEGSKA (reference sequence). The CDR3 region is CSAKRSGQGDEQFF. The DNA of the CDR3 is TGCAGTGCTAAGCGAAGCGGCCAAGGGGATGAGCAGTTCTTC.

This clonotype was observed a handful of times. The CDR3 bases are TGTGCCAGCAGTCCGACAGTCTACGGCAAAAACATTCAGTACTTC. Protein product: CASSPTVYGKNIQYF. J is TRBJ2-4 and V is TRBV25-1, with D possibly being TRBD1 (5 bases). CDR3 length: 15 amino acids. The V gene lost 5 bases and the J gene lost 3 bases, with 14 bases spanning the gap. Germline V gene sequence: CDR1 MGHDK, CDR2 SYGVNS. The whole variable domain, filled in from reference TRBV25-1 and TRBJ2-4, reads EADIYQTPRYLVIGTGKKITLECSQTMGHDKMYWYQQDPGMELHLIHYSYGVNSTEKGDLSSESTVSRIRTEHFPLTLESARPSHTSQYLCASSPTVYGKNIQYFGAGTRLSVL.

This clonotype has just a few counts. This chain uses TRBV20-1 with TRBJ1-3; D unresolved. CDR1 and CDR2 (germline): DFQATT, SNEGSKA (reference sequence). V was shortened by 1 base and J by 0 bases, with 10 bases between the two germline ends. The CDR3 is 15 residues long. CDR3: CSARVSDGSGNTIYF. CDR3 nucleotides: TGCAGTGCTAGAGTAAGCGACGGCTCTGGAAACACCATATATTTT.

This clonotype was seen more than once but under ten times. This chain connects TRBV9 to TRBJ1-4, with D perhaps TRBD1 (5 bases). V was trimmed by 6 bases and J by 3 bases, leaving 18 bases between them. Looked up from germline, CDR1 is SGDLS and CDR2 is YYNGEE. The CDR3 totals 16 residues. CDR3: CASTRDEGNANEKLFF. For the CDR3, the DNA is TGTGCCAGCACCCGAGACGAGGGGAATGCTAATGAAAAACTGTTTTTT.

V gene TRBV29-1 combines with J gene TRBJ2-3, with D uncertain. Germline V lookup: CDR1 SQVTM, CDR2 ANQGSEA. This CDR3 contains 13 residues. The V and J ends lost 7 bases and 3 bases respectively, with 14 bases between them. CDR3 region: CSGAPLLTDTQYF. CDR3 bases: TGCAGCGGCGCACCCCTCCTGACAGATACGCAGTATTTT.

The chain recombines TRBV12-3 or TRBV12-4 with TRBJ2-2, with 10 bases identical to TRBD1. This CDR3 region has 17 residues. V shed 5 bases, J shed 1 base, and the junction held 7 bases outside the gene matches. This chain's CDR3 is CASSPDRGRGNTGELFF. The CDR3 nucleotides are TGTGCCAGCAGTCCCGACAGGGGGCGGGGGAACACCGGGGAGCTGTTTTTT.

The rearrangement joins TRBV27 to TRBJ2-2; 11 bases map to TRBD2. The CDR3 loop spans 15 amino acids. V was clipped by 8 bases and J by 2 bases; unmatched bases: 4. The germline gives CDR1 MNHEY, CDR2 SMNVEV (reference sequence). The CDR3 spells CASRLAGPNTGELFF. DNA for the CDR3: TGTGCCAGCCGACTAGCGGGACCCAACACCGGGGAGCTGTTTTTT.

The sample holds a few counts of this clonotype. The chain recombines TRBV4-2 with TRBJ1-6, with unresolved D. The germline V gene encodes CDR1 LGHNA and CDR2 YNFKEQ. CDR3 length equals 13 residues. V lost 0 bases to trimming and J lost 11 bases, with 8 bases between them. Here the CDR3 DNA reads TGTGCCAGCAGCCAAGAACTTAGGGCACCCCTCCACTTT. This sequence encodes CASSQELRAPLHF.

This chain uses TRBV15 with TRBJ1-4; D may be TRBD1 (5 bases). The CDR3 covers 15 residues. V gave up 0 bases and J gave up 8 bases, with 13 bases separating them. The germline gives CDR1 LNHNV, CDR2 YYDKDF (reference sequence). The CDR3: CATSRDWGEREKLFF. As DNA, the CDR3 is TGTGCCACCAGCAGAGATTGGGGGGAACGGGAAAAACTGTTTTTT.

The CDR3 region is CASSSTGGSTEAFF. The CDR3 DNA follows: TGTGCCAGCAGCTCAACAGGGGGCTCCACTGAAGCTTTCTTT. The chain links TRBV7-3 to TRBJ1-1; 9 bases fit TRBD1. With 4 bases clipped from V and 4 bases from J, the junction kept 4 bases outside the gene matches. CDR3 length: 14 amino acids. CDR1 and CDR2 from the germline V gene are SGHTA and FQGTGA.

The V gene is TRBV11-2, the J gene TRBJ2-1, with TRBD2 matching 8 bases. The CDR3 spans 16 residues. V shed 1 base and J 4 bases; nucleotides not matched to a gene: 6. Germline V gene lookup returns CDR1 SGHAT and CDR2 FQNNGV. The CDR3 nucleotides are TGTGCCAGCAGCTTAGCCGGGGGGGTGGAATACAATGAGCAGTTCTTC. This sequence encodes CASSLAGGVEYNEQFF.

This clonotype was counted only a few times. The chain recombines TRBV9 with TRBJ2-7; 10 bases are a match to TRBD1. Looked up from germline, CDR1 is SGDLS and CDR2 is YYNGEE. The V gene end was trimmed by 5 bases and the J gene end by 5 bases; junction bases not matched to a gene: 7. The CDR3 runs to 14 residues. CDR3 in amino acids: CASSEGQGFDEQYF. CDR3 DNA: TGTGCCAGCAGTGAGGGACAGGGGTTCGACGAGCAGTACTTC.